Listed here are 26 T cell receptor beta chains from one sample, sequenced in a study of shared clonotypes between healthy human individuals. TCRdb's table, derived via immunoSEQ multiplex PCR, lists solely in-frame clones and lacks some. This table holds roughly 1,500,000 clones, under 99% found once. What was sequenced was naive CD4+ T cells sorted from blood. As for subset: CD45RA+ positively selected. The receptors derive from a man in his thirties or forties in good health.

The V and J genes are TRBV5-6 and TRBJ2-7; 7 bases align to TRBD2. There are 14 residues in the CDR3. V shed 4 bases, J shed 4 bases, and the junction held 8 bases outside the gene matches. Per germline, CDR1 SGHDT and CDR2 YYEEEE. In DNA form, the CDR3 reads TGTGCCAGCAGCCCCGGGGGGTTTAGATACGAGCAGTACTTC. Amino acids: CASSPGGFRYEQYF.

Note on this clone: Different DNA sequences within this sample yield the same CDR3. V is TRBV9 and J is TRBJ2-5; tentatively, D is TRBD1 or TRBD2 (5 bases each). Per germline, CDR1 SGDLS and CDR2 YYNGEE. V was pared by 2 bases and J by 5 bases, with 13 bases between. The CDR3 length is 14 residues. The CDR3 is CASSVRGEGETQYF. The CDR3 DNA reads TGTGCCAGCAGCGTTCGGGGAGAGGGGGAGACCCAGTACTTC.

This chain connects TRBV5-1 to TRBJ2-2; the D gene is possibly TRBD2 (6 bases). From germline, CDR1 is SGHRS and CDR2 YFSETQ. CDR3 size: 15 residues. V lost 4 bases and J 4 bases, leaving 14 bases between the germline ends. CDR3 bases: TGCGCCAGCAGCCCGGCCCGGGAGACCACCGGGGAGCTGTTTTTT. Encoded protein: CASSPARETTGELFF.

In its sample, this clone was seen once. V gene TRBV5-5 combines with J gene TRBJ1-4; D is uncertain. This CDR3 spans 15 amino acids. V dropped 0 bases and J dropped 4 bases, with 10 bases sitting between them. Per the germline V gene, CDR1 is SGHKS and CDR2 is YYEKEE (reference sequence). DNA of the CDR3: TGTGCCAGCAGCTTGGGTTACCAGCTTAATGAAAAACTGTTTTTT. Residues: CASSLGYQLNEKLFF. The full variable domain, with the rest looked up from reference TRBV5-5 and TRBJ1-4, is DAGVTQSPTHLIKTRGQQVTLRCSPISGHKSVSWYQQVLGQGPQFIFQYYEKEERGRGNFPDRFSARQFPNYSSELNVNALLLGDSALYLCASSLGYQLNEKLFFGSGTQLSVL.

This clone was seen a single time. The chain is built from TRBV10-3 and TRBJ2-1, with D uncertain. V was trimmed by 8 bases and J by 0 bases, leaving 14 bases between them. The germline gives CDR1 ENHRY, CDR2 SYGVKD. The CDR3 has 15 amino acids. Here the CDR3 reads CAISEGSSSYNEQFF. The DNA for the CDR3 is TGTGCCATCTCGGAAGGTTCAAGCTCCTACAATGAGCAGTTCTTC.

V gene TRBV7-2 combines with J gene TRBJ2-7; unclear D gene. V lost 5 bases and J lost 6, with 17 bases in between. Per germline, CDR1 SGHTA and CDR2 FQGNSA. The length of the CDR3 is 14 residues. CDR3 nucleotides: TGTGCCAGCAGCCCGACCGGGCCTAAGGTCGAGCAGTACTTC. Its protein product is CASSPTGPKVEQYF.

The CDR3 nucleotides are TGCGCCAGCAGCCTGCTGACTAGCCCCGGGACAGATACGCAGTATTTT. Amino acids: CASSLLTSPGTDTQYF. The chain has TRBV5-1 and TRBJ2-3; 7 bases match TRBD2. This CDR3 is 16 amino acids long. The J segment lost 3 bases and the V segment lost 4 bases, leaving 11 bases of the junction unmatched. Germline V lookup: CDR1 SGHRS, CDR2 YFSETQ.

The V and J genes are TRBV29-1 and TRBJ2-3; D unclear. CDR3 length equals 15 residues. Germline lookup yields CDR1 SQVTM and CDR2 ANQGSEA. Trimming took 6 bases from V and 0 from J, leaving 16 bases between them. CDR3 amino acids: CSVTNQRFSTDTQYF. As DNA, the CDR3 is TGCAGCGTGACAAACCAGCGTTTTAGCACAGATACGCAGTATTTT.

This clone was recorded only once. The CDR3 sequence: CASTGTSGRSSGANVLTF. CDR3 bases: TGTGCCAGCACCGGGACTAGCGGGCGCAGCTCTGGGGCCAACGTCCTGACTTTC. The chain has TRBV27 and TRBJ2-6, with 12 bases fitting TRBD2. Trimming cost V 7 bases and J 0 bases; bases outside gene matches: 7. This CDR3 region has 18 residues. Germline CDR1 is MNHEY and CDR2 is SMNVEV (reference sequence).

The chain combines TRBV29-1 with TRBJ2-1; TRBD2 matches at 9 bases. V was clipped by 2 bases and J by 7 bases; unmatched bases: 9. The CDR3 sequence is 15 residues long. Per the germline V gene, CDR1 is SQVTM and CDR2 is ANQGSEA. This chain's CDR3 is CSVERGSGSLNEQFF. CDR3 sequence (DNA): TGCAGCGTTGAAAGAGGTAGCGGGAGCTTAAATGAGCAGTTCTTC.

The gene calls are TRBV2 and TRBJ2-4, with 9 nucleotides matching TRBD2. The CDR3 loop spans 18 amino acids. Trimming cost V 4 bases and J 0 bases; bases outside gene matches: 10. Germline-derived CDR1 and CDR2 are SNHLY and FYNNEI. CDR3: CASSAFGGGAIAKNIQYF. The CDR3 nucleotides are TGTGCCAGCAGTGCCTTCGGCGGGGGGGCGATAGCCAAAAACATTCAGTACTTC.

Only one count was recorded for this clone. V is TRBV11-3 and J is TRBJ2-7; the match to TRBD2 covers 11 bases. Trimming took 4 bases from V and 7 from J; bases not matched to a gene: 9. Looked up from germline, CDR1 is SGHNT and CDR2 is YENEEA. The CDR3 is made up of 15 amino acids. The chain's CDR3 is CASSSGTSGTGEQYF. The CDR3 DNA reads TGTGCCAGCAGCTCAGGGACTAGCGGAACGGGGGAGCAGTACTTC.

For the CDR3, the DNA is TGCAGCGTTCGCCGAGACTACAATGAGCAGTTCTTC. This codes for CSVRRDYNEQFF. This chain joins TRBV29-1 and TRBJ2-1; D ambiguous. Germline CDR1 reads SQVTM; CDR2 reads ANQGSEA. This CDR3 contains 12 residues. The V gene lost 5 bases and the J gene lost 3 bases, with 8 bases spanning the gap.

The J gene is TRBJ2-1, the V gene TRBV18, with 8 bases that match TRBD1. The CDR3 length is 17 residues. Germline V gene sequence: CDR1 KGHSH, CDR2 LQKENI. V lost 3 bases to trimming and J lost 4 bases; unmatched junction nucleotides: 11. The CDR3 loop reads CASSPRTGQESYNEQFF. For the CDR3, the DNA is TGTGCCAGCTCACCCAGGACGGGACAGGAGTCTTACAATGAGCAGTTCTTC.

The V gene is TRBV10-3, the J gene TRBJ2-2; D not resolved. V was pared by 3 bases and J by 5 bases, with 7 bases between. CDR1 ENHRY and CDR2 SYGVKD come from the germline V gene. The CDR3 spans 13 residues. The CDR3 sequence is CAISELGTGELFF. The CDR3 DNA reads as TGTGCCATCAGTGAACTTGGTACCGGGGAGCTGTTTTTT.

This chain connects TRBV4-2 to TRBJ1-4; D remains unclear. Germline V gene lookup returns CDR1 LGHNA and CDR2 YNFKEQ. The CDR3 is 13 amino acids. V lost 0 bases, J lost 7 bases, and 6 bases lay in between. The CDR3, as DNA: TGTGCCAGCAGCCAAGATCTTGGTGAAAAACTGTTTTTT. It is translated as CASSQDLGEKLFF.

With respect to this clone: The same CDR3 also results from other DNA sequences found in this sample. This rearrangement joins TRBV7-3 to TRBJ2-3; the D is unclear. Per the germline V gene, CDR1 is SGHTA and CDR2 is FQGTGA. The CDR3 extends over 12 amino acids. Trimming stripped 5 bases from V and 0 bases from J, with 3 bases between. The CDR3 here is CASSTSTDTQYF. The CDR3 coding sequence is TGTGCCAGCAGCACGAGCACAGATACGCAGTATTTT. Full variable domain (remainder filled in from reference TRBV7-3 and TRBJ2-3): GAGVSQTPSNKVTEKGKYVELRCDPISGHTALYWYRQSLGQGPEFLIYFQGTGAADDSGLPNDRFFAVRPEGSVSTLKIQRTERGDSAVYLCASSTSTDTQYFGPGTRLTVL.

The chain has TRBV4-3 and TRBJ1-3, with 8 positions matching TRBD1. The ends lost 1 base at V and 0 bases at J; junction bases unmatched: 8. Germline V lookup: CDR1 LGHNA, CDR2 YSLEER. The CDR3 runs to 18 residues. CDR3 sequence reads: CASSQVGTGRVSGNTIYF. The CDR3 DNA reads as TGCGCCAGCAGCCAAGTGGGGACAGGACGAGTCTCTGGAAACACCATATATTTT.

V and J are TRBV25-1 and TRBJ2-7, with TRBD1 matching over 7 bases. The CDR3 totals 13 residues. Germline V gives CDR1 MGHDK, CDR2 SYGVNS. J was trimmed by 2 bases and V by 4 bases; bases with no gene match: 2. The CDR3 sequence: CASSGQGAYEQYF. The CDR3 region has the DNA TGTGCCAGCAGTGGGCAGGGGGCCTACGAGCAGTACTTC.

The chain links TRBV4-1 to TRBJ2-2; D perhaps matches TRBD1 (5 bases). V lost 4 bases and J lost 1, with 7 bases in between. This CDR3 has 14 residues. Germline assignment: CDR1 MGHRA and CDR2 YSYEKL. The CDR3 here is CASSLGENTGELFF. The CDR3 DNA is TGCGCCAGCAGCCTAGGGGAGAACACCGGGGAGCTGTTTTTT.

J is TRBJ2-6 and V is TRBV5-4, with 8 bases lining up with TRBD1. J gave up 0 bases and V 3 bases, and 8 bases lay outside the gene matches. CDR3 size: 18 residues. Germline V gene data show CDR1 as SGHNT and CDR2 as YYREEE (reference sequence). In nucleotides, the CDR3 is TGTGCCAGCAGCTCCAGGACAGGGCCGCTCTCTGGGGCCAACGTCCTGACTTTC. Residues: CASSSRTGPLSGANVLTF.

The J gene is TRBJ2-5, the V gene TRBV5-1; 7 nucleotides agree with TRBD1. This CDR3 is 14 amino acids long. V was clipped by 0 bases and J by 5 bases; unmatched bases: 4. From germline, CDR1 is SGHRS and CDR2 YFSETQ. Here the CDR3 DNA reads TGCGCCAGCAGCTTGGGTGACAGGGTGGAGACCCAGTACTTC. This encodes CASSLGDRVETQYF.

This chain joins TRBV14 and TRBJ2-1; 8 bases agree with TRBD1. CDR3 length equals 16 residues. Looked up from germline, CDR1 is SGHDN and CDR2 is FVKESK. V trimming: 3 bases; J trimming: 6 bases; junction bases outside the gene matches: 10. The CDR3, as DNA: TGTGCCAGCAGCCATAAGCAGGACAGGGAGAGCAATGAGCAGTTCTTC. This codes for CASSHKQDRESNEQFF.

This chain's CDR3 is CASSATRSNEQFF. The CDR3 nucleotides read TGTGCCAGCAGTGCAACACGCAGCAATGAGCAGTTCTTC. This chain uses TRBV2 with TRBJ2-1; D is uncertain. Germline CDR1 and CDR2: SNHLY and FYNNEI. The CDR3 loop spans 13 amino acids. V lost 4 bases and J lost 6, with 10 bases in between.

This clone was counted a single time. The chain combines TRBV30 with TRBJ2-5, with 9 bases fitting TRBD1. The CDR3 spans 14 residues. CDR1 and CDR2 (germline): GTSNPN, SVGIG (reference sequence). The V segment lost 5 bases and the J segment 5 bases; nucleotides outside the gene matches: 9. This CDR3 reads CAWGEQGAWETQYF. CDR3 nucleotide sequence: TGTGCCTGGGGGGAACAGGGGGCGTGGGAGACCCAGTACTTC. The full variable domain, completed using reference TRBV30 and TRBJ2-5, is SQTIHQWPATLVQPVGSPLSLECTVEGTSNPNLYWYRQAAGRGLQLLFYSVGIGQISSEVPQNLSASRPQDRQFILSSKKLLLSDSGFYLCAWGEQGAWETQYFGPGTRLLVL.

The genes are TRBV10-3 and TRBJ2-2, with 12 positions matching TRBD2. The CDR3 runs to 15 residues. The V gene end was trimmed by 2 bases and the J gene end by 5 bases; junction bases not matched to a gene: 0. The germline CDR1 and CDR2 sequences are ENHRY and SYGVKD. The CDR3 is CAISEGLAGTGELFF. The CDR3 DNA is TGTGCCATCAGTGAGGGACTAGCGGGAACCGGGGAGCTGTTTTTT.